The present T cell receptor (beta chain) was sequenced within a study of neurological immune-mediated disorders. Time point noted: longitudinal time-point 2. The study's findings and limits: For the multiple sclerosis repertoire cluster, no association with any clinical or MRI feature was found. Repertoires from 18 of 34 multiple sclerosis patients grouped phylogenetically into a related-CDR3 cluster, suggesting a possible signature.

This clonotype has a count of ten or more. What it binds is not known. Each CDR3 protein gets one entry after TCRdb re-called the 5' RACE reads with MiXCR. The profile covers some 87,000 distinct CDR3 sequences, with over 4.5% appearing a single time and 6.5% to 9% taken by the ten largest. Germline CDR1 SGHDT, CDR2 YYEEEE. Unmatched junction bases numbered 18, after V lost 0 bases and J lost 1 base. This CDR3 has 20 residues. V usage is TRBV5-6 and J usage is TRBJ2-5; TRBD2 agrees at 7 bases. The source is a woman aged 55-70 years with multiple sclerosis. The sample consisted of PBMCs. The CDR3 region has the DNA TGTGCCAGCAGCTTGGCCGCCCCCGGGCGAGCGGGGATCACCCAAGAGACCCAGTACTTC. Translation: CASSLAAPGRAGITQETQYF.